Presented here are 9 T cell receptor beta chains from one specimen sequenced in a study of T cell responses to AZD1222 COVID-19 vaccine. Measured with immunoSEQ multiplex PCR; TCRdb has only the in-frame clones, and not every one. The sample lists tens of thousands of clones; about nine tenths were seen once. The input for sequencing was peripheral blood, taken on day 0 of AZD1222 vaccination. These receptor sequences come from an adult in good health.

The rearrangement uses TRBV5-1 and TRBJ2-7; 10 bases line up with TRBD1. Per germline, CDR1 SGHRS and CDR2 YFSETQ. Germline trimming cut 4 bases from V and 4 bases from J; bases unmatched to any gene: 5. The CDR3 length is 14 residues. The CDR3: CASSLRQGAYEQYF. CDR3 DNA: TGCGCCAGCAGCCTCCGACAGGGGGCATACGAGCAGTACTTC. The full variable domain, with the rest looked up from reference TRBV5-1 and TRBJ2-7, is KAGVTQTPRYLIKTRGQQVTLSCSPISGHRSVSWYQQTPGQGLQFLFEYFSETQRNKGNFPGRFSGRQFSNSRSEMNVSTLELGDSALYLCASSLRQGAYEQYFGPGTRLTVT.

This sequence joins TRBV3-1 (or the pseudogene TRBV3-2) and TRBJ2-7; D is uncertain. This CDR3 is built from 16 residues. V was trimmed by 5 bases and J by 3 bases, leaving 20 bases between them. Looked up from germline, CDR1 is LGHDT and CDR2 is YNNKEL (reference sequence). CDR3 nucleotide sequence: TGTGCCAGCAGCGCGCATCCCCCCCCAGCAGACTACGAGCAGTACTTC. Translation gives CASSAHPPPADYEQYF.

This chain joins TRBV3-1 (or the pseudogene TRBV3-2) and TRBJ1-2, with 9 positions matching TRBD1. The CDR3 consists of 14 residues. Germline loops: CDR1 LGHDT, CDR2 YNNKEL (reference sequence). The V segment lost 0 bases and the J segment 14 bases; nucleotides outside the gene matches: 10. DNA of the CDR3: TGTGCCAGCAGCCAAGATCTGGGACAGGGTAAGAAAACCTTC. This gives the protein CASSQDLGQGKKTF.

A word on this clone: In the same sample, other DNA sequences code for this CDR3. This chain links TRBV6-4 with TRBJ2-6; D ambiguous. The germline gives CDR1 MRHNA, CDR2 SNTAGT. CDR3 length: 15 residues. V lost 0 bases to trimming and J lost 0 bases, with 3 bases between them. The CDR3 DNA reads TGTGCCAGCAGTGACTCTAGCTCTGGGGCCAACGTCCTGACTTTC. It encodes CASSDSSSGANVLTF.

The V and J genes are TRBV6-5 and TRBJ2-7; D perhaps matches TRBD1 (5 bases). The V end lost 7 bases, the J end lost 3 bases, and 16 bases lay between the germline ends. This CDR3 region has 14 residues. Per the germline V gene, CDR1 is MNHEY and CDR2 is SVGAGI. Here the CDR3 reads CASISPGRGYEQYF. CDR3 nucleotide sequence: TGTGCCAGCATCTCACCTGGTAGGGGCTACGAGCAGTACTTC.

The genes are TRBV6-4 and TRBJ2-3; unclear D gene. V lost 6 bases and J lost 6, with 13 bases in between. The CDR3 is made up of 13 amino acids. The germline CDR1 and CDR2 sequences are MRHNA and SNTAGT. CDR3 DNA: TGTGCCAGCAGCCTAGTCTACGGCGATACGCAGTATTTT. This sequence encodes CASSLVYGDTQYF.

CDR3 region: CASSIRPFGAQPQHF. As DNA, the CDR3 is TGTGCCAGTAGTATTCGGCCGTTCGGGGCTCAGCCCCAGCATTTT. The chain joins TRBV19 to TRBJ1-5; D perhaps matches TRBD1 (5 bases). CDR1 LNHDA and CDR2 SQIVND come from the germline V gene (reference sequence). This CDR3 spans 15 amino acids. Trimming pared 3 bases from V and 6 bases from J, leaving 15 bases between.

The gene calls are TRBV11-2 and TRBJ1-1; 7 nucleotides line up with TRBD1. Losses at the gene ends were 5 bases for V and 4 bases for J; bases not matched to a gene: 10. The length of the CDR3 is 15 residues. CDR1 and CDR2 from the germline V gene are SGHAT and FQNNGV. The DNA for the CDR3 is TGTGCCAGCAGCCCTCAGACAGGGTTCGCCACTGAAGCTTTCTTT. Translating gives CASSPQTGFATEAFF.

The chain employs TRBV2 and TRBJ1-4; possible D gene TRBD1, 5 bases. Germline CDR1 reads SNHLY; CDR2 reads FYNNEI. V was trimmed by 6 bases and J by 4 bases, leaving 9 bases between them. This CDR3 is built from 13 residues. The CDR3 here is CASRGRVNEKLFF. The CDR3 nucleotides read TGTGCCAGCAGGGGACGAGTTAATGAAAAACTGTTTTTT.